This T cell receptor (beta chain) was identified during a study of T cell repertoires in cytomegalovirus infection. MiXCR was run by TCRdb on the reads, yielding one entry per CDR3 protein. The sample holds hundreds of thousands of distinct CDR3 sequences, approximately 31% seen once. As regards this clonotype: Its antigen is unknown. A much larger clone sits a single nucleotide away, making a read error possible.

Per the germline V gene, CDR1 is SGHTA and CDR2 is FQGNSA. The CDR3 totals 14 residues. V dropped 2 bases and J dropped 5 bases, with 12 bases sitting between them. Here the sequenced sample was cultured CD8+ T cells from PBMCs, taken from culture after CMV antigen stimulation. The chain recombines TRBV7-2 with TRBJ1-1; D not certain. This TCR came from a human donor in good health (CMV status not recorded). Some clones in this sample may be carry-over from other donors' samples. CDR3 protein: CASSLLSVDTEAFF. The CDR3, as DNA: TGTGCCAGCAGCTTATTGTCTGTGGATACTGAAGCTTTCTTT.